The 32 T cell receptor beta chains below come from one sample, sequenced in a study of CXCR3-negative and CXCR3-positive naive CD8 T cells. Each TRB cDNA library was prepared by 5' RACE (with UMI labels). TCRdb reanalyzed the 5' RACE reads and collapses them to one entry per CDR3 protein, without DNA. The table lists over 95,000 distinct CDR3 sequences, with 0.35% to 0.4% in the top ten. For these TCRs, the target antigens are not known. General study results and limits: CXCR3-expressing naive cells carried TRB CDR3s more hydrophobic than those of CXCR3-negative naive cells.

Material for sequencing was naive CXCR3+ CD8+ T cells from blood. Specified subset: CD45RO-CCR7+CD27+CD95- naive CD8+ T cells expressing CXCR3 (TNR3+). All receptors derive from a human donor in good health. Some clones in this sample may be carry-over from other donors' samples.

The chain employs TRBV5-1 and TRBJ2-1; TCRdb returns TRBD2, unconfirmable since there is no DNA. The V gene's germline CDR1 is SGHRS and CDR2 YFSETQ. CDR3 length equals 14 residues. The CDR3 sequence: CASSSQLDHNEQFF.

The chain is built from TRBV7-6 and TRBJ2-5; the TCRdb call, TRBD2, lacks DNA for checking. CDR1 and CDR2 (germline): SGHVS, FNYEAQ. The CDR3 covers 17 residues. CDR3 protein: CASSLLTSGRGGETQYF.

V and J are TRBV28 and TRBJ2-1; TCRdb indicates TRBD1, and absent DNA this call remains unverified. The length of the CDR3 is 18 residues. Germline lookup yields CDR1 MDHEN and CDR2 SYDVKM. The CDR3 sequence: CASSGGTGPFSSYNEQFF.

The genes are TRBV28 and TRBJ2-7; TCRdb calls TRBD2, which cannot be checked without DNA. Per germline, CDR1 MDHEN and CDR2 SYDVKM. The CDR3 is 21 amino acids. The CDR3 sequence: CASSLFQGYSLPGSASYEQYF. Filled out from reference TRBV28 and TRBJ2-7, the complete variable domain reads DVKVTQSSRYLVKRTGEKVFLECVQDMDHENMFWYRQDPGLGLRLIYFSYDVKMKEKGDIPEGYSVSREKKERFSLILESASTNQTSMYLCASSLFQGYSLPGSASYEQYFGPGTRLTVT.

The chain links TRBV28 to TRBJ1-2. Germline V gene lookup returns CDR1 MDHEN and CDR2 SYDVKM. The CDR3 has 15 amino acids. The CDR3 loop reads CASSLQGGSDYGYTF.

This chain uses TRBV4-2 with TRBJ2-7; TCRdb returns TRBD2, unconfirmable since there is no DNA. This CDR3 contains 14 residues. Per germline, CDR1 LGHNA and CDR2 YNFKEQ. The CDR3 is CASSQGGGAYEQYF.

The rearrangement uses TRBV7-9 and TRBJ2-1. The germline V gene encodes CDR1 SEHNR and CDR2 FQNEAQ (reference sequence). CDR3 length: 15 residues. CDR3 region: CASSPTQPGYNEQFF.

V is TRBV7-7 and J is TRBJ2-7; with no DNA, the TCRdb D assignment of TRBD1 cannot be verified. The germline gives CDR1 SSHAT, CDR2 FNYEAQ (reference sequence). The CDR3 extends over 16 amino acids. CDR3 sequence: CASSPSVKGPAYEQYF.

The J gene is TRBJ1-5, the V gene TRBV6-5; TCRdb proposes TRBD1, but this gene call is untestable without DNA. The CDR3 has 15 residues. Germline values: CDR1 MNHEY, CDR2 SVGAGI. The CDR3 here is CASSYVRGPGQPQHF.

The chain uses TRBV11-2 and TRBJ2-7. Germline V lookup: CDR1 SGHAT, CDR2 FQNNGV. The CDR3 sequence is 11 residues long. The CDR3 region is CASSLPLEQYF.

The chain couples TRBV28 to TRBJ2-4; TCRdb names TRBD2, which stays unverified in the absence of DNA. Germline CDR1 is MDHEN and CDR2 is SYDVKM. This CDR3 contains 12 residues. The CDR3 sequence is CASSPPSNIQYF.

V gene TRBV7-9 combines with J gene TRBJ2-7. Germline loops: CDR1 SEHNR, CDR2 FQNEAQ (reference sequence). This CDR3 has 11 amino acids. CDR3 sequence: CASSPDHEQYF.

The CDR3 sequence is CASSQDNLAYSYNEQFF. The chain is built from TRBV4-3 and TRBJ2-1; the D gene TCRdb calls, TRBD2, cannot be checked with no DNA. Germline V lookup: CDR1 LGHNA, CDR2 YSLEER. The CDR3 is 17 residues long.

The V gene is TRBV12-3 or TRBV12-4, the J gene TRBJ2-2; TCRdb names TRBD1, which stays unverified in the absence of DNA. The CDR3 is made up of 16 amino acids. CDR3 loop: CASSLWGHANTGELFF.

V gene TRBV4-1 combines with J gene TRBJ2-1; no DNA is available, so the TRBD2 call from TCRdb remains unchecked. The CDR3 is made up of 12 amino acids. Per the germline V gene, CDR1 is MGHRA and CDR2 is YSYEKL. CDR3 residues: CASSQTLHEQFF.

The chain links TRBV12-5 to TRBJ2-1; TCRdb calls TRBD1, which cannot be checked without DNA. The CDR3 runs 15 residues. Germline CDR1 and CDR2: LGHNT and FRNRAP. This CDR3 reads CASALVIGVDNEQFF.

The rearrangement uses TRBV5-1 and TRBJ1-2. The CDR3 extends over 14 amino acids. Germline V gene data show CDR1 as SGHRS and CDR2 as YFSETQ. CDR3 in amino acids: CASSLALPQDGYTF.

The chain combines TRBV29-1 with TRBJ2-1. The CDR3 covers 16 residues. Per the germline V gene, CDR1 is SQVTM and CDR2 is ANQGSEA. The CDR3 loop is CSVEDFSSSPYNEQFF.

V gene TRBV28 combines with J gene TRBJ1-5; TCRdb names TRBD1, which stays unverified in the absence of DNA. Germline V gene sequence: CDR1 MDHEN, CDR2 SYDVKM. The CDR3 is 21 amino acids. The CDR3 loop reads CASSLIPVWAGERGSNQPQHF.

The rearrangement joins TRBV29-1 to TRBJ2-1; as DNA is missing, the TRBD2 call by TCRdb cannot be tested. The CDR3 has 13 residues. Germline CDR1 reads SQVTM; CDR2 reads ANQGSEA. CDR3 protein: CSLSGGTFGEQFF.

The rearrangement links TRBV13 to TRBJ2-7; without DNA, the TCRdb call of TRBD1 cannot be checked. Germline V gene data show CDR1 as PRHDT and CDR2 as FYEKMQ (reference sequence). CDR3 length: 15 residues. The CDR3 loop is CASRGPGRDSYEQYF.

The chain recombines TRBV7-9 with TRBJ2-1. The CDR3 is made up of 12 amino acids. Germline lookup yields CDR1 SEHNR and CDR2 FQNEAQ (reference sequence). The CDR3 is CASSLLYNEQFF.

The chain employs TRBV6-1 and TRBJ2-1; without DNA, the TCRdb call of TRBD1 cannot be checked. The CDR3 covers 15 residues. Germline V gene data show CDR1 as MNHNS and CDR2 as SASEGT. This CDR3 is CASSGTGGFYNEQFF.

This chain joins TRBV9 and TRBJ2-1; TCRdb outputs TRBD1, but without DNA this stays unchecked. The CDR3 contains 17 residues. Looked up from germline, CDR1 is SGDLS and CDR2 is YYNGEE. CDR3 sequence: CASSVRWGGSSYNEQFF.

This chain uses TRBV6-2 or TRBV6-3 with TRBJ2-7; the D call from TCRdb, TRBD2, cannot be confirmed without DNA. Germline CDR1 is MNHEY and CDR2 is SVGEGT. This CDR3 comprises 21 residues. The CDR3 loop is CASSYSIVLLAGEVGGYEQYF.

This chain joins TRBV29-1 and TRBJ1-1; as DNA is missing, the TRBD1 call by TCRdb cannot be tested. Germline values: CDR1 SQVTM, CDR2 ANQGSEA. The CDR3 spans 13 residues. CDR3 residues: CSGGGGMNTEAFF.

V is TRBV15 and J is TRBJ2-7; TCRdb gives TRBD1 as the D gene, but with no DNA this cannot be confirmed. The germline V gene has CDR1 LNHNV and CDR2 YYDKDF (reference sequence). The CDR3 is 15 residues long. CDR3 sequence: CATSGRTGGPYEQYF.

The chain links TRBV20-1 to TRBJ2-2; TCRdb reports TRBD2, a call that lacks DNA to check it against. The V gene's germline CDR1 is DFQATT and CDR2 SNEGSKA (reference sequence). The CDR3 is 15 residues long. The CDR3 reads CSASRTSGGTGELFF.

The rearrangement links TRBV29-1 to TRBJ1-1; the TRBD1 assignment by TCRdb is unverifiable without DNA. The CDR3 is made up of 14 amino acids. From germline, CDR1 is SQVTM and CDR2 ANQGSEA. CDR3 in amino acids: CSVLPGQINTEAFF.

This sequence joins TRBV5-1 and TRBJ2-5; TCRdb picks TRBD1, but there is no DNA to check that call. This CDR3 contains 16 residues. Germline loops: CDR1 SGHRS, CDR2 YFSETQ. CDR3 residues: CASSLEGLQRQETQYF.

The chain combines TRBV7-9 with TRBJ2-5; the D gene TCRdb calls, TRBD1, cannot be checked with no DNA. The germline V gene has CDR1 SEHNR and CDR2 FQNEAQ (reference sequence). CDR3 size: 14 residues. The chain's CDR3 is CASSYIGQIETQYF.

This chain connects TRBV5-5 to TRBJ2-5. CDR3 length equals 15 residues. Germline assignment: CDR1 SGHKS and CDR2 YYEKEE (reference sequence). The CDR3 loop reads CASSLMGNPQETQYF.